This T cell receptor beta chain was recorded in a study of STAT5B mutations in CD4+ large granular lymphocyte leukemia. The protocol was immunoSEQ multiplex PCR, while the TCRdb copy is restricted to in-frame clones and leaves out a portion. The table has roughly 32,000 clones, approximately 73% seen once. V dropped 5 bases and J dropped 0 bases, with 11 bases sitting between them. Germline CDR1 LNHNV, CDR2 YYDKDF (reference sequence). The CDR3 has 15 amino acids. V is TRBV15 and J is TRBJ1-3; a weak D match, TRBD1 (5 bases). The sample was CD4+ T cells from blood buffy coats. The origin of this receptor is a human donor in good health. The CDR3 here is CATSRDGHSGNTIYF. The CDR3 DNA reads TGTGCCACCAGCCGGGACGGTCACTCTGGAAACACCATATATTTT.